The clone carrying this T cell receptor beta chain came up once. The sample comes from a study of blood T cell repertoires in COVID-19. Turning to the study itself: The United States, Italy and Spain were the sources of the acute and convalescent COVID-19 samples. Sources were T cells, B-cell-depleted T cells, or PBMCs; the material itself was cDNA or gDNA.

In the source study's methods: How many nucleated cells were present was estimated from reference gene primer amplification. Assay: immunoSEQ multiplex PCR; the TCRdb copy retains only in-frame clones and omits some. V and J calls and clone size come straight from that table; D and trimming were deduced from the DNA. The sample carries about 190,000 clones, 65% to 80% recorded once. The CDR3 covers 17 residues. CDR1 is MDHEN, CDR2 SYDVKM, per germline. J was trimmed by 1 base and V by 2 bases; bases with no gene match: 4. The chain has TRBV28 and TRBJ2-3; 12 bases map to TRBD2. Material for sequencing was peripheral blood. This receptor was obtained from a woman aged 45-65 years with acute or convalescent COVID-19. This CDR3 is CASSLLAGGPRTDTQYF. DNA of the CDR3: TGTGCCAGCAGTTTACTAGCGGGAGGGCCCCGCACAGATACGCAGTATTTT.